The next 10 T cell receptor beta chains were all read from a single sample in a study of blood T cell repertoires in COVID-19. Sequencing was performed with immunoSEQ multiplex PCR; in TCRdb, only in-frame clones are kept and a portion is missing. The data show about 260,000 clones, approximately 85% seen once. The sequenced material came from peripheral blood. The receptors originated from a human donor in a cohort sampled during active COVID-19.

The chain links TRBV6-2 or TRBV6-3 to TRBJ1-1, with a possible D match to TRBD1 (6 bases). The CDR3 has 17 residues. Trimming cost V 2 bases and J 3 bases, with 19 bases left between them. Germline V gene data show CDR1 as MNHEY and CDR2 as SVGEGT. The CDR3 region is CASSYRQFTGTHTEAFF. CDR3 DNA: TGTGCCAGCAGTTACCGGCAGTTTACAGGGACCCACACTGAAGCTTTCTTT.

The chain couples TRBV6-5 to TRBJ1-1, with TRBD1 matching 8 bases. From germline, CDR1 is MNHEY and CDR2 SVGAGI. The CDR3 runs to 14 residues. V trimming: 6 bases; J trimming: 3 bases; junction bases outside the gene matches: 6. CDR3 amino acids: CASSPDRVYTEAFF. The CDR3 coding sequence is TGTGCCAGCAGCCCGGACAGGGTGTACACTGAAGCTTTCTTT.

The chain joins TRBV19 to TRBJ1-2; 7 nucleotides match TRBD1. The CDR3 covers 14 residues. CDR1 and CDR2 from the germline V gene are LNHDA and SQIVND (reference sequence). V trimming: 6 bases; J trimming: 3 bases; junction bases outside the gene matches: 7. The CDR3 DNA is TGTGCCAGTAGGCGCCGGGACAGAGACTATGGCTACACCTTC. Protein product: CASRRRDRDYGYTF.

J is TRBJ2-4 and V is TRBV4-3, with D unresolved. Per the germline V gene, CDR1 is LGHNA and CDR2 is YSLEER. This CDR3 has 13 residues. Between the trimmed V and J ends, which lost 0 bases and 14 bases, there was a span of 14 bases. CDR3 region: CASSQDLAQTKYF. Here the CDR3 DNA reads TGCGCCAGCAGCCAAGATCTGGCACAAACGAAGTACTTC.

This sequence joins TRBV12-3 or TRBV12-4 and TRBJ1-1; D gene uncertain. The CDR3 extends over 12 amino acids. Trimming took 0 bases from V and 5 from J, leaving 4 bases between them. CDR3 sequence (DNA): TGTGCCAGCAGTTTAGCGGAGACTGAAGCTTTCTTT. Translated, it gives CASSLAETEAFF.

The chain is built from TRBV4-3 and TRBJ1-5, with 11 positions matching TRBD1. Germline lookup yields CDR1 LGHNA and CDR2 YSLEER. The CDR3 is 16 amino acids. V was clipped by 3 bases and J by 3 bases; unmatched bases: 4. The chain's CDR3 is CASSQWTGGSNQPQHF. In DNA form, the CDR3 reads TGCGCCAGCAGCCAGTGGACAGGGGGCTCCAATCAGCCCCAGCATTTT.

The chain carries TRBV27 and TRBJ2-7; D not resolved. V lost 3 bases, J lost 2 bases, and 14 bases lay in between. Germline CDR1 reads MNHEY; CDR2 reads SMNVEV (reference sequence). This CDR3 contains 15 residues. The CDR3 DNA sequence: TGTGCCAGCAGTTTTATGATCGGGTCAGCCTACGAGCAGTACTTC. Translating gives CASSFMIGSAYEQYF.

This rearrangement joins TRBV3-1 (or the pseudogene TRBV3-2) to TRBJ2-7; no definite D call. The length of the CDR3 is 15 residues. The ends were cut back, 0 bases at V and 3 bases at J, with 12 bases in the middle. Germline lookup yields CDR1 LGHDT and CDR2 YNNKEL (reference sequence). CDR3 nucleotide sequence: TGTGCCAGCAGCCAAGATCCGAACAGTTTCTACGAGCAGTACTTC. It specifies CASSQDPNSFYEQYF.

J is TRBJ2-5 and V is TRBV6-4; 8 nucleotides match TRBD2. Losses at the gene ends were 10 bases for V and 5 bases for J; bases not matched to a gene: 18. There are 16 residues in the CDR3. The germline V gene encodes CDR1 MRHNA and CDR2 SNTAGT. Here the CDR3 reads CATPEAGGTSEETQYF. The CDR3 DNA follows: TGTGCCACCCCGGAGGCGGGGGGCACCTCAGAGGAGACCCAGTACTTC.

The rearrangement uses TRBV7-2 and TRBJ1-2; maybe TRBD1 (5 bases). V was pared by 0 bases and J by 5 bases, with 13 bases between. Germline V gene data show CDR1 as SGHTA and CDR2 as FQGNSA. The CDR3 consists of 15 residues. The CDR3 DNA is TGTGCCAGCAGCTTAGCGGGGGGTATAGTGTATGGCTACACCTTC. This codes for CASSLAGGIVYGYTF. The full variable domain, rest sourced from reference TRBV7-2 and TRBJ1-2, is GAGVSQSPSNKVTEKGKDVELRCDPISGHTALYWYRQSLGQGLEFLIYFQGNSAPDKSGLPSDRFSAERTGGSVSTLTIQRTQQEDSAVYLCASSLAGGIVYGYTFGSGTRLTVV.